Each of the 9 T cell receptor beta chains below was sequenced from the same sample in a study of blood T cell repertoires in COVID-19. The protocol was immunoSEQ multiplex PCR, while the TCRdb copy is restricted to in-frame clones and leaves out a portion. The sample gives 150,000 to 200,000 clones, 75% to 85% of which show up once; around 16% is in the top ten. Specimen: PBMCs or T cells enriched from blood (not recorded which). Receptors originate from a woman aged 50 to 60 with acute COVID-19.

This clone occurred a few times. The chain recombines TRBV27 with TRBJ2-1; D is possibly TRBD1 (5 bases). CDR1 MNHEY and CDR2 SMNVEV come from the germline V gene (reference sequence). V gave up 7 bases and J gave up 8 bases, with 21 bases separating them. The CDR3 is 15 amino acids. Written as DNA, the CDR3 is TGTGCCAGCATCTTGCTATTGGTCCAGGGCGATGAGCAGTTCTTC. It encodes CASILLLVQGDEQFF.

The chain couples TRBV12-3 or TRBV12-4 to TRBJ2-7; D not certain. This CDR3 region has 13 residues. V was cut by 6 bases and J by 2 bases, with 11 bases left in between. This chain's CDR3 is CASSRDIPYEQYV. Here the CDR3 DNA reads TGTGCCAGCAGCCGCGACATCCCCTACGAGCAGTACGTC.

The chain is built from TRBV28 and TRBJ2-1, with TRBD2 matching 13 bases. The V and J ends lost 0 bases and 8 bases, in that order; junction bases with no gene match: 4. Germline V gene data show CDR1 as MDHEN and CDR2 as SYDVKM. The CDR3 loop spans 16 amino acids. As DNA, the CDR3 is TGTGCCAGCAGTTTATGGACTAGCGGGGGGTATGATGAGCAGTTCTTC. As protein: CASSLWTSGGYDEQFF.

The CDR3 region is CASSFRQGASGYGYTF. The CDR3, as DNA: TGCGCCAGCAGCTTTAGGCAGGGGGCTTCGGGCTATGGCTACACCTTC. The chain links TRBV5-1 to TRBJ1-2; 8 nucleotides agree with TRBD1. V shed 2 bases, J shed 4 bases, and the junction held 10 bases outside the gene matches. The V gene's germline CDR1 is SGHRS and CDR2 YFSETQ. The CDR3 runs to 16 residues.

The chain uses TRBV19 and TRBJ2-7; weak D call: TRBD2 (5 bases). CDR3 length: 13 amino acids. CDR1 and CDR2 from the germline V gene are LNHDA and SQIVND (reference sequence). V lost 5 bases and J lost 5, with 13 bases in between. CDR3 region: CASSSDSRDEQYV. The CDR3, as DNA: TGTGCCAGTAGTTCGGACTCAAGGGACGAGCAGTACGTC.

The chain is built from TRBV7-2 and TRBJ1-6; 7 bases fit TRBD1. In germline, CDR1 is SGHTA, CDR2 FQGNSA. This CDR3 is 16 amino acids long. Germline trimming cut 5 bases from V and 5 bases from J; bases unmatched to any gene: 9. The CDR3 DNA is TGTGCCAGCAGCGCCAGACAGGGTCGACATAATTCACCCCTCCACTTT. It translates to CASSARQGRHNSPLHF.

V gene TRBV4-3 combines with J gene TRBJ2-1, with TRBD1 identical over 8 bases. The germline V gene encodes CDR1 LGHNA and CDR2 YSLEER. The CDR3 totals 16 residues. V gave up 0 bases and J gave up 7 bases; unmatched junction bases: 8. CDR3 residues: CASSQDRDRPNNEQFF. The CDR3 DNA follows: TGCGCCAGCAGCCAAGATCGGGACAGGCCTAATAATGAGCAGTTCTTC.

The V and J genes are TRBV7-8 and TRBJ2-7; TRBD1 matches at 7 bases. This CDR3 is built from 16 residues. The trim removed 5 bases at V and 4 bases at J, leaving 14 bases unmatched. Germline CDR1 SGHVS, CDR2 FQNEAQ. The CDR3 sequence is CASSLRQGSSQYEQYV. The CDR3 DNA is TGTGCCAGCAGCCTAAGACAGGGCTCTTCTCAATACGAGCAGTACGTC.

The gene calls are TRBV3-1 (or the pseudogene TRBV3-2) and TRBJ2-3; TRBD2 matches 8 bases. CDR3 length: 13 amino acids. The J segment lost 14 bases and the V segment lost 4 bases, leaving 11 bases of the junction unmatched. CDR1 and CDR2 from the germline V gene are LGHDT and YNNKEL (reference sequence). As DNA, the CDR3 is TGTGCCAGCAGCCCGACGGGGGGGGGCGGCCGGTATTTT. Translated: CASSPTGGGGRYF.